The 32 T cell receptor beta chains below were found in one sample sequenced in a study of cytomegalovirus exposure and HLA in healthy donors. Both 60 Vbeta primers and 13 Jbeta primers went into the PCR. Using immunoSEQ multiplex PCR, the repertoire was profiled, and TCRdb retains in-frame clones only, with some absent. The profile shows about 170,000 clones, over 65% of them singletons. Sequencing input: PBMCs. The receptors were sampled from a man aged 35-49 years in good health and CMV-seropositive.

V usage is TRBV5-6 and J usage is TRBJ2-7; D might be TRBD1 (5 bases). The CDR3 is 16 amino acids. V was trimmed by 1 base and J by 2 bases, leaving 16 bases between them. Germline loops: CDR1 SGHDT, CDR2 YYEEEE. Written as DNA, the CDR3 is TGTGCCAGCAGCTTGTACGACAGCCTATACACCTACGAGCAGTACTTC. It codes for CASSLYDSLYTYEQYF.

The chain links TRBV6-1 to TRBJ2-7; 9 nucleotides agree with TRBD1. The germline CDR1 and CDR2 sequences are MNHNS and SASEGT. V lost 6 bases to trimming and J lost 4 bases; unmatched junction nucleotides: 7. CDR3 length: 14 residues. The CDR3 sequence: CASSPGTGPYEQYF. Here the CDR3 DNA reads TGTGCCAGCAGCCCCGGGACAGGGCCTTACGAGCAGTACTTC.

The sample holds a few counts of this clone. This chain connects TRBV6-9 to TRBJ2-6; the D gene is possibly TRBD2 (6 bases). V lost 10 bases to trimming and J lost 1 base, with 20 bases between them. The CDR3 loop spans 17 amino acids. Germline CDR1 reads MNHGY; CDR2 reads SVAAGI. The CDR3 here is CANITRSSGSGANVLTF. For the CDR3, the DNA is TGTGCCAACATTACCCGATCGAGCGGGTCTGGGGCCAACGTCCTGACTTTC.

The genes are TRBV18 and TRBJ1-2; TRBD1 agrees at 9 bases. CDR1 is KGHSH and CDR2 is LQKENI in the germline V gene. The CDR3 is made up of 15 amino acids. With V trimmed by 3 bases and J by 2 bases, 4 bases remained unmatched. The CDR3 sequence: CASSPGTGRNYGYTF. The CDR3 DNA reads TGTGCCAGCTCACCCGGGACAGGGAGGAACTATGGCTACACCTTC.

This clone was seen only a few times. The V call is TRBV15, the J call TRBJ1-2; 8 bases are a match to TRBD1. The ends lost 2 bases at V and 5 bases at J; junction bases unmatched: 13. The CDR3 has 17 amino acids. Germline CDR1 and CDR2: LNHNV and YYDKDF (reference sequence). DNA of the CDR3: TGTGCCACCAGCAGAACTAAGACAGGGGCCAAGGGATATGGCTACACCTTC. It specifies CATSRTKTGAKGYGYTF.

The rearrangement joins TRBV9 to TRBJ2-1, with TRBD1 matching over 10 bases. Germline CDR1 is SGDLS and CDR2 is YYNGEE. The junction had 0 bases not matched to a gene; V was cut back by 7 bases and J by 2 bases. The CDR3 has 13 amino acids. The CDR3 nucleotides are TGTGCCAGCGGGACAGGGGCCTACAATGAGCAGTTCTTC. Its protein product is CASGTGAYNEQFF.

The genes are TRBV9 and TRBJ1-1; the match to TRBD1 covers 7 bases. The CDR3 has 17 residues. Germline trimming cut 4 bases from V and 4 bases from J; bases unmatched to any gene: 16. From germline, CDR1 is SGDLS and CDR2 YYNGEE. This CDR3 is CASSSLSRGWMSTEAFF. DNA of the CDR3: TGTGCCAGCAGCTCTTTGAGCAGGGGGTGGATGAGCACTGAAGCTTTCTTT.

The chain links TRBV9 to TRBJ2-1; 12 bases line up with TRBD2. The CDR3 totals 15 residues. Germline CDR1 reads SGDLS; CDR2 reads YYNGEE. With 4 bases clipped from V and 1 base from J, the junction kept 0 bases outside the gene matches. The CDR3 here is CASSTSGGSYNEQFF. The CDR3 bases are TGTGCCAGCAGCACTAGCGGGGGGTCCTACAATGAGCAGTTCTTC.

The gene calls are TRBV11-3 and TRBJ2-2; no reliable D call. V gave up 2 bases and J gave up 2 bases, with 3 bases separating them. Germline V gives CDR1 SGHNT, CDR2 YENEEA. This CDR3 is built from 13 residues. CDR3 region: CASSLQNTGELFF. Written as DNA, the CDR3 is TGTGCCAGCAGCTTACAAAACACCGGGGAGCTGTTTTTT.

The chain employs TRBV4-2 and TRBJ1-2; D uncertain. CDR1 and CDR2 (germline): LGHNA, YNFKEQ. The CDR3 is made up of 13 amino acids. The V and J ends lost 0 bases and 8 bases respectively, with 10 bases between them. CDR3 bases: TGTGCCAGCAGCCAAGATAGTGCGAGAGGCTACACCTTC. Protein product: CASSQDSARGYTF.

J is TRBJ1-5 and V is TRBV19; TRBD1 agrees at 9 bases. The V segment lost 7 bases and the J segment 10 bases; nucleotides outside the gene matches: 14. The germline V gene has CDR1 LNHDA and CDR2 SQIVND (reference sequence). CDR3 length: 15 amino acids. The CDR3: CASTPGQGLSYPQHF. CDR3 nucleotide sequence: TGTGCCAGTACCCCCGGACAGGGGCTAAGCTATCCCCAGCATTTT.

The chain uses TRBV27 and TRBJ2-7; 8 nucleotides line up with TRBD1. Germline V lookup: CDR1 MNHEY, CDR2 SMNVEV (reference sequence). This CDR3 region has 14 residues. J was trimmed by 5 bases and V by 3 bases; bases with no gene match: 6. In DNA, the CDR3 is TGTGCCAGCAGTTTGAACAGGGGGTTCGACGAGCAGTACTTC. It specifies CASSLNRGFDEQYF.

This clone was counted between two and nine times. V and J are TRBV7-3 and TRBJ2-2; 15 nucleotides align to TRBD2. The germline CDR1 and CDR2 sequences are SGHTA and FQGTGA. V lost 4 bases, J lost 5 bases, and 8 bases stayed unmatched. The CDR3 contains 18 residues. CDR3 protein: CASSSKGLAGGRTGELFF. The CDR3 nucleotides are TGTGCCAGCAGCTCGAAAGGACTAGCGGGGGGGCGGACCGGGGAGCTGTTTTTT.

V is TRBV21-1 and J is TRBJ2-3; whether TRBD1, the table's D call, matches the DNA was not checked. TRBV21-1 is deemed a pseudogene. The CDR3 length is 17 residues. CDR3 amino acids: CASSKDLGTGVGGTQYF. CDR3 DNA sequence: TGTGCCAGCAGCAAAGATTTGGGGACAGGGGTCGGAGGTACGCAGTATTTT.

The chain combines TRBV7-9 with TRBJ2-2; D might be TRBD2 (6 bases). From germline, CDR1 is SEHNR and CDR2 FQNEAQ (reference sequence). The CDR3 has 14 amino acids. Trimming stripped 5 bases from V and 1 base from J, with 8 bases between. The CDR3, as DNA: TGTGCCAGCAGCAAAGCGGGGAACACCGGGGAGCTGTTTTTT. Its protein product is CASSKAGNTGELFF.

V usage is TRBV5-1 and J usage is TRBJ2-5; possibly TRBD2 for D (5 bases). The CDR3 covers 11 residues. The V and J ends lost 4 bases and 11 bases respectively, with 12 bases between them. Germline CDR1 is SGHRS and CDR2 is YFSETQ. The CDR3 here is CASSVGWEQYF. The DNA for the CDR3 is TGCGCCAGCAGCGTGGGGTGGGAGCAGTACTTC.

The rearrangement links TRBV2 to TRBJ2-4, with a weak D call TRBD2 (5 bases). Trimming shortened V by 7 bases and J by 15 bases, and 25 bases separated the two germline ends. In germline, CDR1 is SNHLY, CDR2 FYNNEI. The CDR3 loop spans 14 amino acids. The CDR3 DNA reads as TGTGCCAGCACCCTGGGGAGACTGGAAATATTAGTGTACTTC. This gives the protein CASTLGRLEILVYF.

V and J are TRBV7-3 and TRBJ2-2, with 10 bases fitting TRBD2. Trimming at V came to 5 bases and at J to 0 bases, leaving 6 bases not matched to a gene. Germline CDR1 SGHTA, CDR2 FQGTGA. The CDR3 runs to 17 residues. CDR3 protein: CASSPSSGGPNTGELFF. CDR3 nucleotides: TGTGCCAGCAGCCCATCTAGCGGGGGACCGAACACCGGGGAGCTGTTTTTT.

There are a few counts of this clone. The rearrangement uses TRBV7-8 and TRBJ1-1; 9 bases agree with TRBD1. The junction had 5 bases not matched to a gene; V was cut back by 3 bases and J by 3 bases. This CDR3 is 15 amino acids long. The germline gives CDR1 SGHVS, CDR2 FQNEAQ. CDR3 coding DNA: TGTGCCAGCAGCTTGAGGGGGACAGGGCACACTGAAGCTTTCTTT. Its translation: CASSLRGTGHTEAFF.

V is TRBV7-2 and J is TRBJ2-7; no clear D gene. Deletions cut 5 bases from V and 7 bases from J, with 21 bases between. This CDR3 region has 15 residues. CDR1 and CDR2 (germline): SGHTA, FQGNSA. The CDR3 spells CASSVAPSGSGEQYF. The DNA of the CDR3 is TGTGCCAGCAGCGTGGCCCCGTCAGGATCTGGGGAGCAGTACTTC. Combining the CDR3 with reference TRBV7-2 and TRBJ2-7 gives the whole variable domain GAGVSQSPSNKVTEKGKDVELRCDPISGHTALYWYRQSLGQGLEFLIYFQGNSAPDKSGLPSDRFSAERTGGSVSTLTIQRTQQEDSAVYLCASSVAPSGSGEQYFGPGTRLTVT.

The rearrangement joins TRBV7-2 to TRBJ2-7, with 7 bases matching TRBD1. The germline V gene has CDR1 SGHTA and CDR2 FQGNSA. The CDR3 is 12 amino acids. Trimming at V came to 4 bases and at J to 4 bases, leaving 1 base not matched to a gene. Here the CDR3 DNA reads TGTGCCAGCAGCTCGACAGGGTACGAGCAGTACTTC. Amino acid sequence: CASSSTGYEQYF.

This clone is a singleton in its sample. The rearrangement links TRBV5-5 to TRBJ1-1; TRBD1 might be the D (5 bases). Germline V gene data show CDR1 as SGHKS and CDR2 as YYEKEE (reference sequence). The length of the CDR3 is 11 residues. Trimming cost V 6 bases and J 10 bases, with 13 bases left between them. This CDR3 is CASNPGARAFF. CDR3 DNA sequence: TGTGCCAGCAACCCTGGGGCCCGAGCTTTCTTT. Full variable domain (outside the CDR3, taken from reference TRBV5-5 and TRBJ1-1): DAGVTQSPTHLIKTRGQQVTLRCSPISGHKSVSWYQQVLGQGPQFIFQYYEKEERGRGNFPDRFSARQFPNYSSELNVNALLLGDSALYLCASNPGARAFFGQGTRLTVV.

The chain links TRBV6-1 to TRBJ2-5; D perhaps matches TRBD2 (6 bases). Germline CDR1 is MNHNS and CDR2 is SASEGT. V was shortened by 5 bases and J by 4 bases, with 14 bases between the two germline ends. The CDR3 is 14 amino acids. CDR3 DNA sequence: TGTGCCAGCAGTCCCCGGAGGGTTGGAGAGACCCAGTACTTC. Encoded protein: CASSPRRVGETQYF.

The chain couples TRBV6-5 to TRBJ1-2, with 8 bases aligning to TRBD1. Germline V CDR1 and CDR2: MNHEY, SVGAGI. The CDR3 loop spans 12 amino acids. The V gene end was trimmed by 8 bases and the J gene end by 4 bases; junction bases not matched to a gene: 3. Written as DNA, the CDR3 is TGTGCCAGCGTCGGGACAGGCTATGGCTACACCTTC. Protein sequence: CASVGTGYGYTF.

This chain uses TRBV27 with TRBJ1-5; no clear D. V was clipped by 5 bases and J by 7 bases, with 9 bases between them. CDR1 and CDR2 (germline): MNHEY, SMNVEV (reference sequence). The CDR3 covers 12 residues. The CDR3 protein is CASSTHSQPQHF. The CDR3 DNA follows: TGTGCCAGCAGTACCCACTCCCAGCCCCAGCATTTT.

The V gene is TRBV10-3, the J gene TRBJ1-1; tentatively, D is TRBD1 (5 bases). The CDR3 has 16 residues. Trimming took off 3 bases at V and 3 bases at J, with 17 bases between the two ends. Germline V gives CDR1 ENHRY, CDR2 SYGVKD. The CDR3 DNA is TGTGCCATCAGTGATTGGGGGGAGAATAGAGACACTGAAGCTTTCTTT. Its translation is CAISDWGENRDTEAFF.

This clone was seen a handful of times. The chain carries TRBV14 and TRBJ2-2; possible D gene TRBD1, 5 bases. This CDR3 is built from 14 residues. Germline CDR1 is SGHDN and CDR2 is FVKESK. Trimming took off 4 bases at V and 7 bases at J, with 13 bases between the two ends. CDR3 amino acids: CASSRGSWGGELFF. The DNA for the CDR3 is TGTGCCAGCAGCCGGGGCTCATGGGGCGGGGAGCTGTTTTTT.

The chain is built from TRBV30 and TRBJ2-7, with 11 bases lining up with TRBD1. The J segment lost 4 bases and the V segment lost 3 bases, leaving 5 bases of the junction unmatched. The CDR3 length is 14 residues. Germline CDR1 GTSNPN, CDR2 SVGIG (reference sequence). The CDR3 DNA is TGTGCCTGGAGCCATGGGACAGGGGGTTACGAGCAGTACTTC. As protein: CAWSHGTGGYEQYF.

As concerns this clone: An end of the junction differs from the germline gene, which may be a read error. The V call is TRBV7-9, the J call TRBJ2-7; 7 positions match TRBD2. Per germline, CDR1 SEHNR and CDR2 FQNEAQ (reference sequence). CDR3 length equals 12 residues. The CDR3 bases are TGTGCCAGCAGCCAAGGGGAGGGATTAAAGGACTTC. As protein: CASSQGEGLKDF.

V is TRBV6-1 and J is TRBJ1-1; D may be TRBD1 (5 bases). Trimming left V 1 base short and J 8 bases short, with 20 bases between. Germline-derived CDR1 and CDR2 are MNHNS and SASEGT. The CDR3 sequence is 16 residues long. CDR3 sequence reads: CASSEVVGAGPPEAFF. Written as DNA, the CDR3 is TGTGCCAGCAGTGAAGTAGTAGGCGCGGGGCCCCCGGAAGCTTTCTTT.

In its sample, this clone was seen once. V and J are TRBV9 and TRBJ1-3; TRBD1 aligns across 8 bases. The ends lost 4 bases at V and 4 bases at J; junction bases unmatched: 7. The CDR3 contains 15 residues. CDR1 SGDLS and CDR2 YYNGEE come from the germline V gene. The DNA of the CDR3 is TGTGCCAGCAGCCCGACAGGGGCGGCCGGAAACACCATATATTTT. It specifies CASSPTGAAGNTIYF.

The chain couples TRBV11-2 to TRBJ2-7; 9 bases agree with TRBD1. Germline values: CDR1 SGHAT, CDR2 FQNNGV. V lost 8 bases and J lost 2; bases outside the gene matches: 1. This CDR3 is 12 amino acids long. The CDR3 region is CASGQGTYEQYF. CDR3 coding DNA: TGTGCCAGCGGACAGGGGACCTACGAGCAGTACTTC.